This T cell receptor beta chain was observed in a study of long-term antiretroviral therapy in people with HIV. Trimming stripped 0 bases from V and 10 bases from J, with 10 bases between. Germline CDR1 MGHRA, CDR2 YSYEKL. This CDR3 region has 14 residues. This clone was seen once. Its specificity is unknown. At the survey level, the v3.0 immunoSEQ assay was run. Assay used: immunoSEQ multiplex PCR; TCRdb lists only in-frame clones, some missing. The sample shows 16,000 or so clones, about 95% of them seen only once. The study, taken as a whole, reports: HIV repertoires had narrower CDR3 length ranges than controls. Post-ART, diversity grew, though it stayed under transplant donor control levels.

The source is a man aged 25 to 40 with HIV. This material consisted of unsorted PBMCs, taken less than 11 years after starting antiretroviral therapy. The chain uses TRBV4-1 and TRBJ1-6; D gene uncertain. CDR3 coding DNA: TGCGCCAGCAGCCAAGAGGCGGGGTACTCACCCCTCCACTTT. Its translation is CASSQEAGYSPLHF.